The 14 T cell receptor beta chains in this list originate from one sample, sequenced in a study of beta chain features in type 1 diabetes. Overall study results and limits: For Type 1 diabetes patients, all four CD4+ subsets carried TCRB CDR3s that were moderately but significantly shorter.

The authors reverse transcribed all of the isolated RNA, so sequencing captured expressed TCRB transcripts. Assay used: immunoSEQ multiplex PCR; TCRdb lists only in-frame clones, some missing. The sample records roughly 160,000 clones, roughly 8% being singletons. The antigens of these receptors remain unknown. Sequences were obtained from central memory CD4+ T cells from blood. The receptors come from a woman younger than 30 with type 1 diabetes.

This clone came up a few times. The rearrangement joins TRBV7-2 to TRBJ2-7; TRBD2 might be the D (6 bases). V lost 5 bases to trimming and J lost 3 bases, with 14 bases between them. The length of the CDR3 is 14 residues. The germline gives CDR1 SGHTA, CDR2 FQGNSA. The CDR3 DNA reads TGTGCCAGCAGCCCCGGGACTCAGAGCTACGAGCAGTACTTC. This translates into CASSPGTQSYEQYF.

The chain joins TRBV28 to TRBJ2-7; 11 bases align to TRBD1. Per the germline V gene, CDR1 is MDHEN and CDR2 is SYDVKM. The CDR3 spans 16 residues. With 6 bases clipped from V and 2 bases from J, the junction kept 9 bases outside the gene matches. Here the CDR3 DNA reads TGTGCCAGCAGCTCACCCGGGACAGGGGGTACCTACGAGCAGTACTTC. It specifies CASSSPGTGGTYEQYF.

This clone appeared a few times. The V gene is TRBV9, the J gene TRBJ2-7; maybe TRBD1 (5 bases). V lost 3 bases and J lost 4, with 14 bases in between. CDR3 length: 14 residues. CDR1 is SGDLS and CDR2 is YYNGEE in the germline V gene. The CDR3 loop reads CASSGPDKGYEQYF. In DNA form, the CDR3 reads TGTGCCAGCAGCGGCCCGGACAAGGGGTACGAGCAGTACTTC. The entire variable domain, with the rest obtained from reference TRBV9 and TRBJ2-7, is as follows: DSGVTQTPKHLITATGQRVTLRCSPRSGDLSVYWYQQSLDQGLQFLIQYYNGEERAKGNILERFSAQQFPDLHSELNLSSLELGDSALYFCASSGPDKGYEQYFGPGTRLTVT.

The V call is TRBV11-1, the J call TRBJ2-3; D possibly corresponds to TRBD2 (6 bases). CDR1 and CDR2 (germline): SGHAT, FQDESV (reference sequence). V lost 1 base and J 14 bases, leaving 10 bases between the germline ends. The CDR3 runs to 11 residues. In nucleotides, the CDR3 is TGTGCCAGCAGCTTAGAGTGGAGGGGGTATTTT. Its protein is CASSLEWRGYF.

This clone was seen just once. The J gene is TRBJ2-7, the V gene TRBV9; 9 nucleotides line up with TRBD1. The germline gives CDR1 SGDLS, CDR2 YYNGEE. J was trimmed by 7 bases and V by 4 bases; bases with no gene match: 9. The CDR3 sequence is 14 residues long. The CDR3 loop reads CASSKGQGMREQYF. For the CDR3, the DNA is TGTGCCAGCAGCAAGGGACAGGGTATGAGGGAGCAGTACTTC.

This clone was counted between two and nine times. CDR3 nucleotide sequence: TGTGCCAGCAGCGCTCCCCAGACCCAGTACTTC. Translated, it gives CASSAPQTQYF. The rearrangement joins TRBV9 to TRBJ2-5; D remains unclear. Trimming took 3 bases from V and 6 from J, leaving 6 bases between them. Germline V CDR1 and CDR2: SGDLS, YYNGEE. The CDR3 totals 11 residues.

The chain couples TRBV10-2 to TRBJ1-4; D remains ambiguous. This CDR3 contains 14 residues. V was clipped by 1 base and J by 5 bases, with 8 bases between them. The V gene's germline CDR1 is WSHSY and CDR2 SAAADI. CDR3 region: CASSELSSNEKLFF. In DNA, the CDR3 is TGCGCCAGCAGTGAGTTGTCATCAAATGAAAAACTGTTTTTT.

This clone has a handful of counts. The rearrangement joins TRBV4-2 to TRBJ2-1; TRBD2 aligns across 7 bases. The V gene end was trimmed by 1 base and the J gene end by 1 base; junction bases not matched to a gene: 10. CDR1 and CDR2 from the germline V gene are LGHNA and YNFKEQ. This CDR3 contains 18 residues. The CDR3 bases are TGTGCCAGCAGCCAAGCCGTATCTAGCGGAGGGTCCTACAATGAGCAGTTCTTC. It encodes CASSQAVSSGGSYNEQFF.

CDR3 DNA sequence: TGTGCCAGCAGCGTCCGACAGGGGGGAGGCACAGATACGCAGTATTTT. The encoded protein is CASSVRQGGGTDTQYF. The rearrangement links TRBV9 to TRBJ2-3; 9 bases are a match to TRBD1. This CDR3 contains 16 residues. Germline V gives CDR1 SGDLS, CDR2 YYNGEE. The V and J ends lost 2 bases and 1 base, in that order; junction bases with no gene match: 5.

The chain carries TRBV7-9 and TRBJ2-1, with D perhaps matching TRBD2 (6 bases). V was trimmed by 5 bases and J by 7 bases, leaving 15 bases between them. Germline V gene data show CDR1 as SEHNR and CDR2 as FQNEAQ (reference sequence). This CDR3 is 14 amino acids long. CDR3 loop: CASSPRLGGNEQFF. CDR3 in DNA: TGTGCCAGCAGCCCCCGACTAGGTGGGAATGAGCAGTTCTTC. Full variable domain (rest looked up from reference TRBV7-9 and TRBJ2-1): DTGVSQNPRHKITKRGQNVTFRCDPISEHNRLYWYRQTLGQGPEFLTYFQNEAQLEKSRLLSDRFSAERPKGSFSTLEIQRTEQGDSAMYLCASSPRLGGNEQFFGPGTRLTVL.

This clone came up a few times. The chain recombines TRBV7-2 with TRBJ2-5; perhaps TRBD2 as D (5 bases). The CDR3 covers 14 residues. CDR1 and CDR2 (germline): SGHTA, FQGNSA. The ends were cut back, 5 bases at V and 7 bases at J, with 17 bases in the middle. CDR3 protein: CASSRASFRGTQYF. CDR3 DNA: TGTGCCAGCAGCCGCGCTAGCTTTCGTGGGACCCAGTACTTC.

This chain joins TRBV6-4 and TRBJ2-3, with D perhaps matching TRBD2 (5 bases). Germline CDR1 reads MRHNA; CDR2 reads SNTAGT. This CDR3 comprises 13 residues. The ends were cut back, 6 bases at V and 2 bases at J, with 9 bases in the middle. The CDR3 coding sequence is TGTGCCAGCAGAGACGGACTCACAGATACGCAGTATTTT. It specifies CASRDGLTDTQYF.

CDR3 amino acids: CASSESGSSYEQYF. In DNA, the CDR3 is TGCGCCAGCAGCGAGAGCGGGAGTAGCTACGAGCAGTACTTC. V and J are TRBV5-1 and TRBJ2-7; 8 bases are shared with TRBD2. V lost 4 bases, J lost 3 bases, and 6 bases stayed unmatched. This CDR3 is built from 14 residues. Germline CDR1 is SGHRS and CDR2 is YFSETQ.

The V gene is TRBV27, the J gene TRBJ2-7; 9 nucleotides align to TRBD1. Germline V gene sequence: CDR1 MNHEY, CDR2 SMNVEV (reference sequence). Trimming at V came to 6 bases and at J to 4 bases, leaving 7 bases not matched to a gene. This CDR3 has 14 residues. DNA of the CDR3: TGTGCCAGCAGAATAGGGACAGGGCCATACGAGCAGTACTTC. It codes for CASRIGTGPYEQYF.